The next 8 T cell receptor beta chains were all read from a single sample in a study of T cell repertoires in cytomegalovirus infection. TCRdb redid the calling of the reads with MiXCR, one entry per CDR3 protein. The data show some 440,000 distinct CDR3 sequences, 31% seen once. Sequenced input: PBMCs. Receptors originate from a human donor in good health (CMV status not recorded). Some clones in this sample may be carry-over from other donors' samples.

This clonotype was counted many times. CDR3 sequence: CASSQDNEQFF. CDR3 DNA: TGTGCCAGCAGCCAAGATAATGAGCAGTTCTTC. This chain joins TRBV4-2 and TRBJ2-1, with D uncertain. CDR3 length: 11 amino acids. From germline, CDR1 is LGHNA and CDR2 YNFKEQ. Trimming pared 0 bases from V and 7 bases from J, leaving 1 base between.

For this clonotype: The junction differs from germline at one of its ends, possibly a read error. The V and J genes are TRBV25-1 and TRBJ1-1; D call uncertain. Per germline, CDR1 MGHDK and CDR2 SYGVNS. The CDR3 is made up of 12 amino acids. CDR3 DNA sequence: TGTGCCAGCAGTGACGCGGGCACTGAATCTTTCTTT. Encoded protein: CASSDAGTESFF.

The rearrangement joins TRBV6-2 or TRBV6-3 to TRBJ2-1; D remains unclear. The germline V gene encodes CDR1 MNHEY and CDR2 SVGEGT. CDR3 length equals 12 residues. The V gene lost 0 bases and the J gene lost 8 bases, with 5 bases spanning the gap. The CDR3 spells CASSYSRDEQFF. DNA of the CDR3: TGTGCCAGCAGTTACTCGAGAGATGAGCAGTTCTTC.

V gene TRBV6-6 combines with J gene TRBJ2-5; D possibly corresponds to TRBD1 (6 bases). Germline V gives CDR1 MNHNY, CDR2 SVGAGI (reference sequence). The V end lost 2 bases, the J end lost 5 bases, and 12 bases lay between the germline ends. The CDR3 covers 14 residues. CDR3 nucleotides: TGTGCCAGCAGTTACGGTGGGGGCTGGGAGACCCAGTACTTC. Its protein product is CASSYGGGWETQYF.

The chain links TRBV5-4 to TRBJ1-6; D remains ambiguous. The CDR3 spans 13 residues. The germline V gene has CDR1 SGHNT and CDR2 YYREEE (reference sequence). V lost 7 bases to trimming and J lost 5 bases, with 10 bases between them. CDR3: CASGERHNSPLHF. CDR3 DNA: TGTGCCAGCGGGGAGAGACATAATTCACCCCTCCACTTT.

This clonotype was counted a few times. The V gene is TRBV7-2, the J gene TRBJ1-1; no reliable D call. Germline CDR1 is SGHTA and CDR2 is FQGNSA. The CDR3 sequence is 15 residues long. The V end was cut by 5 bases, the J end by 0 bases, with 13 bases between. The CDR3 DNA sequence: TGTGCCAGCAGCCGTCCACAGCCGATGAACACTGAAGCTTTCTTT. Residues: CASSRPQPMNTEAFF. Drawing the rest from reference TRBV7-2 and TRBJ1-1, the complete variable domain is GAGVSQSPSNKVTEKGKDVELRCDPISGHTALYWYRQSLGQGLEFLIYFQGNSAPDKSGLPSDRFSAERTGGSVSTLTIQRTQQEDSAVYLCASSRPQPMNTEAFFGQGTRLTVV.

In this sample, this clonotype turned up many times. V and J are TRBV7-2 and TRBJ1-6, with D uncertain. V gave up 3 bases and J gave up 8 bases, with 11 bases separating them. Germline CDR1 is SGHTA and CDR2 is FQGNSA. The CDR3 has 14 residues. The CDR3 nucleotides read TGTGCCAGCAGCTTTGGTAGCCCCTATTCACCCCTCCACTTT. This codes for CASSFGSPYSPLHF.

This clonotype was seen more than once but under ten times. The J gene is TRBJ2-3, the V gene TRBV20-1, with D maybe TRBD2 (5 bases). V lost 6 bases and J 1 base, leaving 14 bases between the germline ends. From germline, CDR1 is DFQATT and CDR2 SNEGSKA (reference sequence). This CDR3 has 14 residues. CDR3 coding DNA: TGCAGTGCCGAGGGATTTTTCGGCACAGATACGCAGTATTTT. It specifies CSAEGFFGTDTQYF.